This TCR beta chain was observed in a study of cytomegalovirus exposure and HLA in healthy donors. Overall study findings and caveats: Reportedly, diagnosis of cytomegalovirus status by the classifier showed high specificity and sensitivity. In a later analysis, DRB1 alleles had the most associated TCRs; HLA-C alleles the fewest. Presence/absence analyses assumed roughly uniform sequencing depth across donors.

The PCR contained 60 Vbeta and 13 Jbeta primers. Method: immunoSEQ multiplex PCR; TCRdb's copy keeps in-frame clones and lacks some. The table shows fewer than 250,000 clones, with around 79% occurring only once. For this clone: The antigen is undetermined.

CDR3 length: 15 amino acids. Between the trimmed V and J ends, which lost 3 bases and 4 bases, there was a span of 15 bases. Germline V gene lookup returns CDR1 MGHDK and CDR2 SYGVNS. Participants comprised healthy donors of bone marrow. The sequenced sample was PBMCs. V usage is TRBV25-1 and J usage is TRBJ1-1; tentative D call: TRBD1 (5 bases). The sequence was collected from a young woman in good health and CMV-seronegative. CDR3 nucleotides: TGTGCCAGCAGTGATATATGGGGCAGTACCACTGAAGCTTTCTTT. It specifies CASSDIWGSTTEAFF.